This TCR beta chain was recorded in a study of technical replicates of blood from a handful of donors. This clone was observed a single time. Some clones are missing from TCRdb's copy, which holds only in-frame ones; the method was immunoSEQ multiplex PCR. This sample has about 84,000 clones, with 95% to 98% found just once. Sequencing was performed on T cells isolated from PBMCs. The receptor was isolated from a human donor in good health.

This chain's CDR3 is CASSHPGGVSHTEAFF. CDR3 sequence (DNA): TGCGCCAGCAGCCACCCGGGGGGGGTTTCACACACTGAAGCTTTCTTT. The chain links TRBV4-1 to TRBJ1-1; tentatively, D is TRBD1 (5 bases). Looked up from germline, CDR1 is MGHRA and CDR2 is YSYEKL. The V end lost 3 bases, the J end lost 3 bases, and 17 bases lay between the germline ends. This CDR3 has 16 residues.